This TCR beta chain appears in the sequencing data of a study of cytomegalovirus exposure and HLA in healthy donors. Study conclusions and caveats: Rarity characterized most TCR sequences, yet some public TCRs appeared in many donors. In vitro data verified a few CMV-associated chains as specific for CMV antigens. According to reports, the classifier identified cytomegalovirus status with high specificity and sensitivity. First-cohort TCR clusters were later found to tend to co-occur in the roughly 130 validation repertoires.

Remarks on this clone: What it binds is unknown.

The data were produced by immunoSEQ multiplex PCR, yet TCRdb's version contains in-frame clones alone and is incomplete. The table lists about 68,000 clones, about 90% of them singletons. The CDR3 contains 15 residues. J lost 4 bases, V lost 5 bases, and 10 bases had no gene match. Germline CDR1 SGHVS, CDR2 FNYEAQ. The rearrangement uses TRBV7-6 and TRBJ1-2, with 7 bases that match TRBD1. Sequencing was performed on PBMCs. The receptor comes from a man between 18 and 35 years old in good health and CMV-seronegative. The chain's CDR3 is CASSQGGRGRYGYTF. CDR3 nucleotides: TGTGCCAGCAGCCAGGGGGGCAGGGGCCGCTATGGCTACACCTTC. The full variable domain, rest sourced from reference TRBV7-6 and TRBJ1-2, is GAGVSQSPRYKVTKRGQDVALRCDPISGHVSLYWYRQALGQGPEFLTYFNYEAQQDKSGLPNDRFSAERPEGSISTLTIQRTEQRDSAMYRCASSQGGRGRYGYTFGSGTRLTVV.